These 29 T cell receptor beta chains came from one sample sequenced in a study of blood T cell repertoires in COVID-19. Profiling relied on immunoSEQ multiplex PCR, and the TCRdb table lists in-frame clones only, not all of them. The sample lists about 310,000 clones, about 90% occurring once. Sequencing was carried out using peripheral blood. The receptors originated from a woman in her forties or fifties who had recovered from COVID-19.

The chain recombines TRBV19 with TRBJ1-5, with 7 positions matching TRBD1. Germline CDR1 reads LNHDA; CDR2 reads SQIVND (reference sequence). J was trimmed by 4 bases and V by 4 bases; bases with no gene match: 4. This CDR3 is built from 14 residues. In nucleotides, the CDR3 is TGTGCCAGTAGTAGAGAGGGGGCTAATCAGCCCCAGCATTTT. Residues: CASSREGANQPQHF.

The chain employs TRBV6-5 and TRBJ1-6; D gene ambiguous. Between the trimmed V and J ends, which lost 2 bases and 8 bases, there was a span of 13 bases. Per germline, CDR1 MNHEY and CDR2 SVGAGI. This CDR3 region has 15 residues. The CDR3 nucleotides are TGTGCCAGCAGTTACGGGCCCCGCATGGATTCACCCCTCCACTTT. Translated, it gives CASSYGPRMDSPLHF.

In its sample, this clone was seen a few times. The chain carries TRBV29-1 and TRBJ2-7; TRBD2 is a possible D gene (6 bases). Looked up from germline, CDR1 is SQVTM and CDR2 is ANQGSEA. The CDR3 consists of 11 residues. V lost 7 bases, J lost 5 bases, and 12 bases lay in between. In DNA, the CDR3 is TGCAGCGCCGGGTGGGGGGACGAGCAGTACTTC. Amino acid sequence: CSAGWGDEQYF.

This clone was counted only a few times. The chain links TRBV10-3 to TRBJ2-1; 11 bases line up with TRBD2. V lost 4 bases and J lost 0; bases outside the gene matches: 8. Germline-derived CDR1 and CDR2 are ENHRY and SYGVKD. The CDR3 length is 18 residues. The CDR3 DNA reads TGTGCCATCAGTGGGACCGGACTAGCGGGCGACTCCTACAATGAGCAGTTCTTC. As protein: CAISGTGLAGDSYNEQFF.

The chain joins TRBV5-1 to TRBJ1-5, with TRBD1 matching 7 bases. V lost 5 bases and J lost 5; bases outside the gene matches: 10. CDR1 and CDR2 (germline): SGHRS, YFSETQ. This CDR3 has 15 residues. The CDR3 is CASSETGTDYQPQHF. The CDR3 nucleotides are TGCGCCAGCAGTGAGACTGGGACAGATTATCAGCCCCAGCATTTT. The whole variable domain, remainder taken from reference TRBV5-1 and TRBJ1-5, is KAGVTQTPRYLIKTRGQQVTLSCSPISGHRSVSWYQQTPGQGLQFLFEYFSETQRNKGNFPGRFSGRQFSNSRSEMNVSTLELGDSALYLCASSETGTDYQPQHFGDGTRLSIL.

The chain combines TRBV7-2 with TRBJ1-1, with D perhaps TRBD1 (5 bases). Germline CDR1 and CDR2: SGHTA and FQGNSA. The CDR3 is 14 residues long. Trimming removed 2 bases from V and 7 bases from J, with 14 bases in between. The CDR3: CASSLLQGLGEAFF. CDR3 nucleotide sequence: TGTGCCAGCAGCTTACTCCAGGGATTGGGTGAAGCTTTCTTT. The entire variable domain, with the rest obtained from reference TRBV7-2 and TRBJ1-1, is as follows: GAGVSQSPSNKVTEKGKDVELRCDPISGHTALYWYRQSLGQGLEFLIYFQGNSAPDKSGLPSDRFSAERTGGSVSTLTIQRTQQEDSAVYLCASSLLQGLGEAFFGQGTRLTVV.

The chain uses TRBV7-2 and TRBJ2-7, with unresolved D. This CDR3 comprises 13 residues. The germline V and J ends were trimmed by 2 bases and 3 bases, with 8 bases remaining between them. Germline lookup yields CDR1 SGHTA and CDR2 FQGNSA. The CDR3 sequence is CASSLYTNYEQYF. Written as DNA, the CDR3 is TGTGCCAGCAGCTTATACACCAACTACGAGCAGTACTTC.

The chain links TRBV3-1 (or the pseudogene TRBV3-2) to TRBJ1-1, with TRBD1 matching over 10 bases. Losses at the gene ends were 4 bases for V and 0 bases for J; bases not matched to a gene: 5. Looked up from germline, CDR1 is LGHDT and CDR2 is YNNKEL (reference sequence). The CDR3 runs 16 residues. CDR3 sequence reads: CASSLGQGRMNTEAFF. Here the CDR3 DNA reads TGTGCCAGCAGCCTGGGACAGGGGCGAATGAACACTGAAGCTTTCTTT.

The CDR3 sequence: CASSKRTANTGELFF. The CDR3 DNA reads as TGTGCCAGCAGCAAACGGACAGCGAACACCGGGGAGCTGTTTTTT. The rearrangement uses TRBV21-1 and TRBJ2-2; TRBD1, the table's D call, lacks a check against the DNA. TRBV21-1 is a recognized pseudogene. The CDR3 runs 15 residues.

This clone was seen only once. This chain joins TRBV7-6 and TRBJ1-1; 7 bases align to TRBD1. Germline trimming cut 5 bases from V and 0 bases from J; bases unmatched to any gene: 9. The length of the CDR3 is 16 residues. Per germline, CDR1 SGHVS and CDR2 FNYEAQ. The CDR3 coding sequence is TGTGCCAGCAGCGGAAACAGGGGACCTATGAACACTGAAGCTTTCTTT. Amino acids: CASSGNRGPMNTEAFF.

The rearrangement uses TRBV7-2 and TRBJ1-6; tentatively, D is TRBD1 (6 bases). Germline V gene data show CDR1 as SGHTA and CDR2 as FQGNSA. V was shortened by 5 bases and J by 0 bases, with 11 bases between the two germline ends. This CDR3 contains 16 residues. CDR3 DNA sequence: TGTGCCAGCAGCCCTCGAGGGGGCTCCTATAATTCACCCCTCCACTTT. Protein: CASSPRGGSYNSPLHF.

The chain has TRBV4-1 and TRBJ1-4; the D gene is possibly TRBD1 (6 bases). Germline loops: CDR1 MGHRA, CDR2 YSYEKL. Trimming took 0 bases from V and 4 from J, leaving 18 bases between them. The CDR3 runs 18 residues. Written as DNA, the CDR3 is TGCGCCAGCAGCCAAGATAGGGGGTCGGGGACGCTTAATGAAAAACTGTTTTTT. Protein: CASSQDRGSGTLNEKLFF.

V usage is TRBV6-4 and J usage is TRBJ2-3; no clear D. Between the trimmed V and J ends, which lost 5 bases and 6 bases, there was a span of 12 bases. Per germline, CDR1 MRHNA and CDR2 SNTAGT. The CDR3 is made up of 13 amino acids. This chain's CDR3 is CASSTEVGDTQYF. DNA for the CDR3: TGTGCCAGCAGTACCGAGGTCGGGGATACGCAGTATTTT.

The chain couples TRBV7-2 to TRBJ2-3; 13 positions agree with TRBD2. J gave up 2 bases and V 5 bases, and 4 bases lay outside the gene matches. Germline CDR1 reads SGHTA; CDR2 reads FQGNSA. CDR3 size: 16 residues. The DNA for the CDR3 is TGTGCCAGCAGCCTGGGACTAGCGGGGATCACAGATACGCAGTATTTT. This sequence encodes CASSLGLAGITDTQYF.

The rearrangement joins TRBV9 to TRBJ2-1, with 12 bases that match TRBD2. CDR3 size: 15 residues. Germline V CDR1 and CDR2: SGDLS, YYNGEE. V shed 4 bases and J 8 bases; nucleotides not matched to a gene: 7. CDR3 DNA sequence: TGTGCCAGCAGCCCAGAGAGACTAGCGGGAGATGAGCAGTTCTTC. This codes for CASSPERLAGDEQFF.

The chain links TRBV20-1 to TRBJ1-2; D is unresolved. Germline V lookup: CDR1 DFQATT, CDR2 SNEGSKA (reference sequence). V dropped 3 bases and J dropped 1 base, with 12 bases sitting between them. This CDR3 is 14 amino acids long. CDR3 amino acids: CSASTGLLNYGYTF. The CDR3 DNA is TGCAGTGCTAGTACCGGACTCCTTAACTATGGCTACACCTTC.

This chain uses TRBV7-2 with TRBJ2-7; 7 bases fit TRBD2. The germline V gene has CDR1 SGHTA and CDR2 FQGNSA. V shed 0 bases and J 5 bases; nucleotides not matched to a gene: 7. CDR3 size: 15 residues. As DNA, the CDR3 is TGTGCCAGCAGCTTAGCGGCGGGAGCTCCCAACGAGCAGTACTTC. This codes for CASSLAAGAPNEQYF.

This chain's CDR3 is CASSTIGGTEAFF. The CDR3 nucleotides read TGTGCCAGCAGTACCATCGGGGGCACTGAAGCTTTCTTT. V and J are TRBV11-2 and TRBJ1-1; D might be TRBD1 (5 bases). The CDR3 has 13 amino acids. The germline CDR1 and CDR2 sequences are SGHAT and FQNNGV. V was trimmed by 6 bases and J by 4 bases, leaving 12 bases between them.

J is TRBJ1-4 and V is TRBV2; D uncertain. V was cut by 6 bases and J by 4 bases, with 12 bases left in between. Germline V gives CDR1 SNHLY, CDR2 FYNNEI. This CDR3 has 14 amino acids. For the CDR3, the DNA is TGTGCCAGCAGCATGGGTAGGAGTAATGAAAAACTGTTTTTT. Translated, it gives CASSMGRSNEKLFF.

This clone was seen once. This chain connects TRBV6-5 to TRBJ1-2; TRBD1 is a possible D gene (5 bases). This CDR3 region has 15 residues. Germline V CDR1 and CDR2: MNHEY, SVGAGI. V was trimmed by 4 bases and J by 2 bases, leaving 14 bases between them. CDR3 nucleotides: TGTGCCAGCAGTTCTGAGGGACTCATAAACTATGGCTACACCTTC. This codes for CASSSEGLINYGYTF.

The chain has TRBV5-6 and TRBJ2-7; 10 bases fit TRBD2. V dropped 8 bases and J dropped 2; count of bases not matched to a gene: 1. The CDR3 has 12 residues. Germline V gene sequence: CDR1 SGHDT, CDR2 YYEEEE. CDR3 sequence: CASSGGTYEQYF. The CDR3 DNA is TGTGCCAGTAGCGGGGGGACCTACGAGCAGTACTTC.

The V gene is TRBV3-1 (or the pseudogene TRBV3-2), the J gene TRBJ1-4, with D tentatively TRBD1 (5 bases). The germline CDR1 and CDR2 sequences are LGHDT and YNNKEL (reference sequence). The CDR3 consists of 12 residues. The V end was cut by 4 bases, the J end by 8 bases, with 8 bases between. Written as DNA, the CDR3 is TGTGCCAGCAGCCTCGGGGGGGAAAAACTGTTTTTT. This encodes CASSLGGEKLFF.

This chain uses TRBV7-2 with TRBJ2-5; tentative D call: TRBD2 (5 bases). CDR3 length equals 16 residues. V was pared by 1 base and J by 2 bases, with 14 bases between. Looked up from germline, CDR1 is SGHTA and CDR2 is FQGNSA. This CDR3 is CASSLVVSGGQETQYF. The DNA for the CDR3 is TGTGCCAGCAGCTTAGTGGTGAGCGGAGGACAAGAGACCCAGTACTTC.

CDR3 DNA: TGTGCCAGCAGCTCCGGACTGGAGCAGTTCTTC. It yields the protein CASSSGLEQFF. The chain employs TRBV11-3 and TRBJ2-1; TRBD2 is a possible D gene (5 bases). The germline V and J ends were trimmed by 4 bases and 10 bases, with 8 bases remaining between them. Per the germline V gene, CDR1 is SGHNT and CDR2 is YENEEA. This CDR3 contains 11 residues.

The rearrangement uses TRBV5-4 and TRBJ2-5; the D gene is possibly TRBD2 (6 bases). This CDR3 spans 14 amino acids. Germline V lookup: CDR1 SGHNT, CDR2 YYREEE (reference sequence). The V and J ends lost 4 bases and 1 base respectively, with 11 bases between them. As DNA, the CDR3 is TGTGCCAGCAGCACATGGACTACCCAAGAGACCCAGTACTTC. This translates into CASSTWTTQETQYF.

The gene calls are TRBV9 and TRBJ1-2; tentative D call: TRBD1 (6 bases). Per the germline V gene, CDR1 is SGDLS and CDR2 is YYNGEE. The V and J ends lost 0 bases and 1 base respectively, with 10 bases between them. The CDR3 length is 15 residues. The DNA of the CDR3 is TGTGCCAGCAGCGTAGCAGGGGTCGGTAACTATGGCTACACCTTC. It specifies CASSVAGVGNYGYTF.

The J gene is TRBJ1-6, the V gene TRBV9, with 11 positions matching TRBD1. V dropped 4 bases and J dropped 6; count of bases not matched to a gene: 12. CDR1 is SGDLS, CDR2 YYNGEE, per germline. The CDR3 spans 18 residues. This CDR3 reads CASSPGWTGGAGNSPLHF. The CDR3, as DNA: TGTGCCAGCAGCCCAGGTTGGACAGGGGGCGCGGGTAATTCACCCCTCCACTTT.

This chain links TRBV19 with TRBJ1-2; D gene ambiguous. V was shortened by 6 bases and J by 4 bases, with 6 bases between the two germline ends. From germline, CDR1 is LNHDA and CDR2 SQIVND (reference sequence). The length of the CDR3 is 11 residues. CDR3 in amino acids: CASRAAYGYTF. CDR3 DNA: TGTGCCAGTAGGGCGGCCTATGGCTACACCTTC.

The chain combines TRBV11-2 with TRBJ2-7; 9 nucleotides line up with TRBD2. With V trimmed by 4 bases and J by 0 bases, 4 bases remained unmatched. Germline loops: CDR1 SGHAT, CDR2 FQNNGV. The CDR3 extends over 15 amino acids. Written as DNA, the CDR3 is TGTGCCAGCAGCTCTAGTAGCGGGAGCTCCTACGAGCAGTACTTC. As protein: CASSSSSGSSYEQYF.